Following are 25 T cell receptor beta chains from one sample sequenced in a study of blood T cell repertoires in COVID-19. Sequencing was performed with immunoSEQ multiplex PCR; in TCRdb, only in-frame clones are kept and a portion is missing. The data contain 350,000 or so clones, around 80% of them singletons. Specimen: peripheral blood. The receptors come from a man aged 25-45 years with active or convalescent COVID-19.

This clone was detected only a few times. The chain has TRBV7-2 and TRBJ2-7, with TRBD2 matching over 11 bases. Germline trimming cut 5 bases from V and 3 bases from J; bases unmatched to any gene: 12. This CDR3 contains 17 residues. Germline V gene sequence: CDR1 SGHTA, CDR2 FQGNSA. This CDR3 reads CASSQFYSGGGGYEQYF. CDR3 nucleotides: TGTGCCAGCAGCCAATTTTATAGCGGGGGGGGTGGCTACGAGCAGTACTTC.

This sequence joins TRBV18 and TRBJ2-3; no clear D. V dropped 3 bases and J dropped 1 base, with 11 bases sitting between them. The CDR3 covers 15 residues. Germline assignment: CDR1 KGHSH and CDR2 LQKENI. CDR3: CASSPQVIRTDTQYF. As DNA, the CDR3 is TGTGCCAGCTCACCGCAGGTAATCCGCACAGATACGCAGTATTTT.

The V gene is TRBV6-5, the J gene TRBJ1-4; no clear D. Germline CDR1 reads MNHEY; CDR2 reads SVGAGI. There are 15 residues in the CDR3. V lost 6 bases and J lost 0, with 11 bases in between. The CDR3 spells CASSREVATNEKLFF. The CDR3 DNA is TGTGCCAGCAGCCGGGAGGTTGCAACTAATGAAAAACTGTTTTTT.

This chain uses TRBV6-2 or TRBV6-3 with TRBJ2-1; a weak D match, TRBD1 (5 bases). The germline V and J ends were trimmed by 4 bases and 6 bases, with 7 bases remaining between them. The CDR3 has 12 residues. The germline CDR1 and CDR2 sequences are MNHEY and SVGEGT. CDR3 region: CASSSDSNEQFF. For the CDR3, the DNA is TGTGCCAGCAGTTCCGACAGCAATGAGCAGTTCTTC.

The V call is TRBV14, the J call TRBJ1-4; no clear D gene. The CDR3 is 12 residues long. CDR1 and CDR2 from the germline V gene are SGHDN and FVKESK. The V end lost 2 bases, the J end lost 8 bases, and 6 bases lay between the germline ends. The CDR3 region is CASSQFGEKLFF. For the CDR3, the DNA is TGTGCCAGCAGCCAATTCGGGGAAAAACTGTTTTTT.

The rearrangement links TRBV30 to TRBJ2-7; 11 positions match TRBD2. CDR3 length: 16 amino acids. Trimming cost V 3 bases and J 1 base; bases outside gene matches: 8. Germline V gene lookup returns CDR1 GTSNPN and CDR2 SVGIG (reference sequence). The CDR3 sequence: CAWRRLAGILSYEQYF. The CDR3 DNA is TGTGCCTGGAGGAGACTAGCGGGGATTCTTTCCTACGAGCAGTACTTC.

This chain joins TRBV6-6 and TRBJ1-1, with D possibly matching TRBD1 (5 bases). With 8 bases removed from V and 5 bases from J, the gap between germline ends came to 15 bases. The CDR3 spans 13 residues. CDR1 and CDR2 (germline): MNHNY, SVGAGI (reference sequence). CDR3 residues: CASGPWGETEAFF. Here the CDR3 DNA reads TGTGCCAGCGGCCCCTGGGGGGAGACTGAAGCTTTCTTT.

The chain has TRBV11-3 and TRBJ2-2; TRBD2 aligns across 12 bases. Germline assignment: CDR1 SGHNT and CDR2 YENEEA. The trim removed 3 bases at V and 5 bases at J, leaving 7 bases unmatched. CDR3 length equals 17 residues. CDR3 amino acids: CASSFARLAGGTGELFF. The CDR3 bases are TGTGCCAGCAGCTTCGCTCGGCTAGCGGGAGGGACCGGGGAGCTGTTTTTT.

Regarding this clone: Other DNA sequences in the sample encode the same CDR3. The gene calls are TRBV4-1 and TRBJ2-7; a weak D match, TRBD2 (6 bases). Germline lookup yields CDR1 MGHRA and CDR2 YSYEKL. This CDR3 comprises 13 residues. Trimming took off 1 base at V and 5 bases at J, with 9 bases between the two ends. The CDR3 nucleotides read TGCGCCAGCAGCCAAGGGAGGGCGGACGAGCAGTACTTC. Residues: CASSQGRADEQYF.

This clone came up a few times. This sequence joins TRBV4-2 and TRBJ2-2; D is undetermined. Germline V gene data show CDR1 as LGHNA and CDR2 as YNFKEQ. V lost 1 base and J 2 bases, leaving 8 bases between the germline ends. The CDR3 extends over 15 amino acids. The CDR3 region is CASSQVSGNTGELFF. The CDR3 DNA reads as TGTGCCAGCAGCCAAGTTTCGGGTAACACCGGGGAGCTGTTTTTT.

The chain is built from TRBV6-2 or TRBV6-3 and TRBJ1-1; no clear D gene. Germline CDR1 MNHEY, CDR2 SVGEGT. The CDR3 sequence is 12 residues long. V lost 9 bases and J 1 base, leaving 9 bases between the germline ends. The CDR3 here is CASSTRNTEAFF. Written as DNA, the CDR3 is TGTGCCAGTAGTACGAGGAACACTGAAGCTTTCTTT.

The rearrangement joins TRBV5-6 to TRBJ2-1; 10 nucleotides match TRBD2. Germline CDR1 SGHDT, CDR2 YYEEEE. The CDR3 has 16 residues. The trim removed 2 bases at V and 4 bases at J, leaving 6 bases unmatched. The CDR3 DNA is TGTGCCAGCAGCTTTACCTTAGCGGGAGGATACAATGAGCAGTTCTTC. Translated, it gives CASSFTLAGGYNEQFF.

V gene TRBV18 combines with J gene TRBJ2-1; 15 bases are shared with TRBD2. The germline gives CDR1 KGHSH, CDR2 LQKENI. Trimming at V came to 3 bases and at J to 0 bases, leaving 12 bases not matched to a gene. There are 21 residues in the CDR3. In DNA form, the CDR3 reads TGTGCCAGCTCACCTAGACCTGGACTAGCGGGAGGGCCTAGCTCCTACAATGAGCAGTTCTTC. Protein product: CASSPRPGLAGGPSSYNEQFF. The full variable domain, completed using reference TRBV18 and TRBJ2-1, is NAGVMQNPRHLVRRRGQEARLRCSPMKGHSHVYWYRQLPEEGLKFMVYLQKENIIDESGMPKERFSAEFPKEGPSILRIQQVVRGDSAAYFCASSPRPGLAGGPSSYNEQFFGPGTRLTVL.

The chain joins TRBV12-3 or TRBV12-4 to TRBJ2-1, with a possible D match to TRBD1 (6 bases). The CDR3 extends over 12 amino acids. Trimming left V 4 bases short and J 7 bases short, with 8 bases between. In DNA form, the CDR3 reads TGTGCCAGCAGTTCAGGGACAAATGAGCAGTTCTTC. Translation: CASSSGTNEQFF.

This chain uses TRBV6-4 with TRBJ2-1; a weak D match, TRBD2 (7 bases). CDR3 length: 15 residues. V was clipped by 3 bases and J by 6 bases, with 15 bases between them. Germline V CDR1 and CDR2: MRHNA, SNTAGT. CDR3 sequence (DNA): TGTGCCAGCAGTGAAGGGGGGGTTCCCTCCAATGAGCAGTTCTTC. It specifies CASSEGGVPSNEQFF.

The table lists this clone with a few counts. Distinct nucleotide sequences in the sample also encode this CDR3. The chain joins TRBV19 to TRBJ1-5; 8 nucleotides match TRBD1. CDR1 and CDR2 (germline): LNHDA, SQIVND (reference sequence). Trimming took 5 bases from V and 5 from J; bases not matched to a gene: 5. CDR3 length: 14 residues. The CDR3 DNA follows: TGTGCCAGTAGTCTCGGACAGGGACATCAGCCCCAGCATTTT. Protein: CASSLGQGHQPQHF. Variable domain in full (rest from reference TRBV19 and TRBJ1-5): DGGITQSPKYLFRKEGQNVTLSCEQNLNHDAMYWYRQDPGQGLRLIYYSQIVNDFQKGDIAEGYSVSREKKESFPLTVTSAQKNPTAFYLCASSLGQGHQPQHFGDGTRLSIL.

This chain joins TRBV5-1 and TRBJ1-4, with 9 bases fitting TRBD1. This CDR3 region has 14 residues. J was trimmed by 8 bases and V by 4 bases; bases with no gene match: 6. The germline CDR1 and CDR2 sequences are SGHRS and YFSETQ. For the CDR3, the DNA is TGCGCCAGCAGCCGGGACAGGGAGGACGAAAAACTGTTTTTT. Protein sequence: CASSRDREDEKLFF.

The rearrangement joins TRBV6-2 or TRBV6-3 to TRBJ2-7, with 7 bases lining up with TRBD2. The CDR3 extends over 13 amino acids. Germline V gene lookup returns CDR1 MNHEY and CDR2 SVGEGT. V was pared by 0 bases and J by 7 bases, with 3 bases of the junction left unmatched. The CDR3 DNA sequence: TGTGCCAGCAGTTACTCGACACTAGCGGAGCAGTACTTC. Translating it yields CASSYSTLAEQYF.

The chain combines TRBV7-2 with TRBJ2-7; 7 nucleotides match TRBD1. Unmatched junction bases numbered 4, after V lost 5 bases and J lost 3 bases. Germline lookup yields CDR1 SGHTA and CDR2 FQGNSA. This CDR3 has 13 amino acids. CDR3 sequence: CASSRDSNYEQYF. The CDR3 coding sequence is TGTGCCAGCAGCCGGGACAGCAACTACGAGCAGTACTTC.

This chain joins TRBV12-5 and TRBJ2-1, with a weak D call TRBD2 (7 bases). CDR1 is LGHNT and CDR2 is FRNRAP in the germline V gene. The CDR3 contains 17 residues. The V gene lost 2 bases and the J gene lost 3 bases, with 17 bases spanning the gap. The CDR3: CASGLTRAGADYNEQFF. The CDR3 DNA follows: TGTGCTAGTGGTTTGACCAGGGCGGGGGCCGACTACAATGAGCAGTTCTTC. Together with reference TRBV12-5 and TRBJ2-1, the CDR3 gives the full variable domain: DARVTQTPRHKVTEMGQEVTMRCQPILGHNTVFWYRQTMMQGLELLAYFRNRAPLDDSGMPKDRFSAEMPDATLATLKIQPSEPRDSAVYFCASGLTRAGADYNEQFFGPGTRLTVL.

This chain joins TRBV7-9 and TRBJ2-1, with a tentative D call TRBD2 (6 bases). The V gene lost 4 bases and the J gene lost 4 bases, with 11 bases spanning the gap. The CDR3 is 14 residues long. Per the germline V gene, CDR1 is SEHNR and CDR2 is FQNEAQ (reference sequence). The chain's CDR3 is CASSYGLSYNEQFF. The CDR3, as DNA: TGTGCCAGCAGCTACGGACTATCATACAATGAGCAGTTCTTC. Complete variable domain (other parts from reference TRBV7-9 and TRBJ2-1): DTGVSQNPRHKITKRGQNVTFRCDPISEHNRLYWYRQTLGQGPEFLTYFQNEAQLEKSRLLSDRFSAERPKGSFSTLEIQRTEQGDSAMYLCASSYGLSYNEQFFGPGTRLTVL.

This clone was counted only a few times. Written as DNA, the CDR3 is TGTGCCAGCACCCCAGGAGCGGGAGGGTACAATGAGCAGTTCTTC. It yields the protein CASTPGAGGYNEQFF. The chain carries TRBV6-5 and TRBJ2-1; 10 positions match TRBD2. The ends lost 7 bases at V and 4 bases at J; junction bases unmatched: 7. The CDR3 runs 15 residues. The germline CDR1 and CDR2 sequences are MNHEY and SVGAGI.

For this clone: The identical CDR3 is also encoded by other nucleotide sequences in the sample. V is TRBV7-6 and J is TRBJ1-5; a possible D gene is TRBD1 (6 bases). V was cut by 1 base and J by 2 bases, with 9 bases left in between. Germline V CDR1 and CDR2: SGHVS, FNYEAQ. The CDR3 has 15 residues. CDR3 DNA: TGTGCCAGCAGCTTAGTAGGGGGGGGCAATCAGCCCCAGCATTTT. As protein: CASSLVGGGNQPQHF.

The V and J genes are TRBV5-1 and TRBJ2-1; maybe TRBD1 (5 bases). In germline, CDR1 is SGHRS, CDR2 YFSETQ. CDR3 length equals 15 residues. V lost 3 bases and J 4 bases, leaving 14 bases between the germline ends. The CDR3 sequence: CASSSGTKGYNEQFF. The CDR3 DNA sequence: TGCGCCAGCAGCTCCGGCACCAAGGGGTACAATGAGCAGTTCTTC.

The chain recombines TRBV29-1 with TRBJ2-5; 13 bases are a match to TRBD2. The length of the CDR3 is 15 residues. The germline CDR1 and CDR2 sequences are SQVTM and ANQGSEA. V lost 5 bases, J lost 5 bases, and 8 bases stayed unmatched. CDR3: CSVRLAGGTGETQYF. The DNA for the CDR3 is TGCAGCGTTCGACTAGCGGGAGGAACGGGCGAGACCCAGTACTTC.